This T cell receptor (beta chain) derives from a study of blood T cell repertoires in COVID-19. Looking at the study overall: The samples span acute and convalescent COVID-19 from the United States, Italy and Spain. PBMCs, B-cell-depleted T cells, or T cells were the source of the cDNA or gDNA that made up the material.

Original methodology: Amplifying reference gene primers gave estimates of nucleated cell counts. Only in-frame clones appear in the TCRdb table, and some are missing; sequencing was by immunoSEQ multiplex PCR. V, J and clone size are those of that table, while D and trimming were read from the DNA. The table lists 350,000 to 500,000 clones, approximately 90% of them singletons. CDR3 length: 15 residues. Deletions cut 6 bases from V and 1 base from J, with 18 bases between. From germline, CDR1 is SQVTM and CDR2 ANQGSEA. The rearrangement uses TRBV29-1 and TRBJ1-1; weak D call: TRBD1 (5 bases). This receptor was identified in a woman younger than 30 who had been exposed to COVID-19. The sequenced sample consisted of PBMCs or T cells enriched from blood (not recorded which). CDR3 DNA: TGCAGCGTCGGGGCCCGGGAGGGTTCGAACACTGAAGCTTTCTTT. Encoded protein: CSVGAREGSNTEAFF.